This TCR beta chain originates from a study of early T cells in non-severe SARS-CoV-2 infection (dated by TCRdb to the early 2020s). Background on the whole study: TCR sequencing used bulk RNA from unsorted whole blood, so alpha and beta chains could not be paired.

The study was a case-control design nested within a healthcare worker cohort in London, UK, with weekly nasopharyngeal swab PCR tests and blood sampling. Healthcare workers were recruited between 23 and 31 March 2020, during the week of the UK lockdown, and were followed weekly for up to 16 weeks. The method was 5' RACE. Instrument used: NextSeq 500. In the TCR library protocol, unique molecular identifiers were attached to individual cDNA molecules to correct for PCR bias and sequencing error. TCR alpha and beta chains were both sequenced, and the abundances of alpha and beta sequences in each sample were closely correlated with each other. The authors' analysis ran thus. Decombinator V4 was used to annotate the V gene, J gene and CDR3 of the TCR sequences. TCRs were defined as expanded if a significant change between any two time points was detected under a Poisson model with p below 0.0001. TCR abundances were normalised to the total number of TCRs sequenced per sample and expressed as counts per million. MAIT TCRs were defined by TRAV1-2 paired with TRAJ12, TRAJ20 or TRAJ33, and iNKT TCRs by TRAV10 paired with TRAJ18. VDJdb, accessed 1 November 2021, was searched for CMV, EBV and SARS-CoV-2 annotated TCRs, excluding TCRs annotated for multiple antigens. Starting from the raw public reads, TCRdb applied fastp trimming at Q25, assembled clones with MiXCR and retained in-frame beta chains. Every entry covers one CDR3 protein and lists the most common genes and DNA from its rows. For this entry, the V and J calls and clone size follow TCRdb and not the study's own pipeline. Here the sample has some 100,000 distinct CDR3 sequences; around 15% occur a single time. The top ten constitute around 0.5% of the sample.

Overall study outcomes, separate from this receptor: VDJdb matching was skewed toward anti-spike CD8 responses, so virus-specific expansions were likely underestimated and private and CD4 specificities were missed.

The CDR3 covers 12 residues, taking in both the cysteine and the phenylalanine. CDR3 DNA only is kept here, 36 bases in frame from base 1. CDR1 and CDR2, per the germline V gene, are SQVTM and ANQGSEA. V is pruned by 7 bases and J by 5 bases, leaving 7 bases of the junction without a gene match. Points on this clonotype: Its recognized antigen is unknown. No base quality information exists; no much larger clone differs at one position.

Sequencing was performed on whole blood. This receptor was obtained from an adult who was a healthcare worker with PCR-confirmed SARS-CoV-2 infection or an uninfected control (not recorded which). The sequence links TRBV29-1 to TRBJ1-2; TRBD1 lines up with 7 middle nucleotides. The nucleotides read TGCAGCGGTGGGACAGAACTTTATGGCTACACCTTC. Its protein is CSGGTELYGYTF.